The clone carrying this TCR beta chain was detected only a few times. These data come from a study of shared clonotypes between healthy human individuals. Method: immunoSEQ multiplex PCR; TCRdb's copy keeps in-frame clones and lacks some. The sample has around 700,000 clones, approximately 79% seen once. V shed 8 bases, J shed 7 bases, and the junction held 10 bases outside the gene matches. Germline V gene lookup returns CDR1 LNHDA and CDR2 SQIVND (reference sequence). The CDR3 has 15 amino acids. The chain carries TRBV19 and TRBJ2-1; 11 bases align to TRBD2. Sequencing was carried out using memory CD4+ T cells sorted from blood. Described subset: CD45RA-negative fraction. The TCR comes from a woman in her twenties or thirties in good health. CDR3 sequence: CASGPLAGAMNEQFF. The CDR3 DNA sequence: TGTGCCAGTGGCCCACTAGCGGGAGCTATGAATGAGCAGTTCTTC.